The next 9 T cell receptor beta chains were all read from a single sample in a study of blood T cells in healthy people across ages. Together with a sample-barcoded 5' primer, a J-beta primer mix was included in a second PCR lasting about 7 to 11 cycles. MiXCR, run by TCRdb on the 5' RACE reads, gives a single entry per CDR3 protein. The sample contains 1,300,000 or so distinct CDR3 sequences, approximately 63% of which appear only once. Sequencing was performed on blood. Every receptor here comes from a man between 18 and 35 years old in good health.

A single count supports this clonotype. V gene TRBV9 combines with J gene TRBJ2-7; no clear D gene. This CDR3 spans 16 amino acids. Germline values: CDR1 SGDLS, CDR2 YYNGEE. Trimming stripped 0 bases from V and 7 bases from J, with 20 bases between. The DNA for the CDR3 is TGTGCCAGCAGCGTAGCTCTCGAGGTAGCCAGTTGGGAGCAGTACTTC. Translated, it gives CASSVALEVASWEQYF.

This clonotype has more than one count but fewer than ten. V gene TRBV3-1 combines with J gene TRBJ2-1; D is unclear. Trimming left V 0 bases short and J 13 bases short, with 10 bases between. Germline lookup yields CDR1 LGHDT and CDR2 YNNKEL (reference sequence). CDR3 length equals 12 residues. The CDR3: CASSQDVAFQFF. CDR3 sequence (DNA): TGTGCCAGCAGCCAAGACGTTGCATTCCAGTTCTTC.

This clonotype was recorded only once. The chain has TRBV6-5 and TRBJ2-5, with D possibly TRBD2 on 7 matching bases. CDR3 size: 16 residues. Trimming pared 0 bases from V and 11 bases from J, leaving 22 bases between. CDR1 is MNHEY, CDR2 SVGAGI, per germline. CDR3 DNA: TGTGCCAGCAGTTACTCCTGGGGGGGCCTTAGCCATGAGCAGTACTTC. Amino acids: CASSYSWGGLSHEQYF.

The chain is built from TRBV7-2 and TRBJ1-5; 10 positions match TRBD1. The CDR3 consists of 15 residues. Germline V lookup: CDR1 SGHTA, CDR2 FQGNSA. J was trimmed by 7 bases and V by 5 bases; bases with no gene match: 8. The CDR3 region is CASSQQTGGYQPQHF. CDR3 bases: TGTGCCAGCAGCCAGCAGACAGGGGGCTACCAGCCCCAGCATTTT.

Only a few counts were recorded for this clonotype. Here the CDR3 reads CSARKDSYEQYF. The DNA for the CDR3 is TGCAGTGCTAGAAAGGATTCCTACGAGCAGTACTTC. The rearrangement uses TRBV20-1 and TRBJ2-7; D unresolved. Germline CDR1 is DFQATT and CDR2 is SNEGSKA (reference sequence). The V and J ends lost 2 bases and 1 base respectively, with 6 bases between them. The CDR3 consists of 12 residues.

The chain uses TRBV20-1 and TRBJ2-3; TRBD2 matches at 8 bases. The CDR3 length is 16 residues. Germline loops: CDR1 DFQATT, CDR2 SNEGSKA (reference sequence). The J segment lost 4 bases and the V segment lost 0 bases, leaving 9 bases of the junction unmatched. The CDR3 DNA sequence: TGCAGTGCTAGAGAGGAGCGGGAGTGGGTACCAGATACGCAGTATTTT. Protein sequence: CSAREEREWVPDTQYF.

The rearrangement uses TRBV7-2 and TRBJ2-7; D gene ambiguous. Deletions cut 5 bases from V and 3 bases from J, with 20 bases between. The CDR3 covers 16 residues. Per germline, CDR1 SGHTA and CDR2 FQGNSA. Written as DNA, the CDR3 is TGTGCCAGCAGCCCCCCCGGCGGCGGCGGCCACTACGAGCAGTACTTC. Its protein product is CASSPPGGGGHYEQYF.

The V call is TRBV2, the J call TRBJ2-1; 8 nucleotides match TRBD2. The CDR3 has 15 amino acids. Germline V gene lookup returns CDR1 SNHLY and CDR2 FYNNEI. V shed 9 bases, J shed 0 bases, and the junction held 7 bases outside the gene matches. CDR3: CARLSRGGSYNEQFF. CDR3 DNA sequence: TGTGCCAGACTCTCTCGGGGGGGCTCCTACAATGAGCAGTTCTTC. Full variable domain (rest looked up from reference TRBV2 and TRBJ2-1): EPEVTQTPSHQVTQMGQEVILRCVPISNHLYFYWYRQILGQKVEFLVSFYNNEISEKSEIFDDQFSVERPDGSNFTLKIRSTKLEDSAMYFCARLSRGGSYNEQFFGPGTRLTVL.

This clonotype showed up just a few times. This chain links TRBV6-2 or TRBV6-3 with TRBJ2-1; weak D call: TRBD2 (6 bases). CDR1 and CDR2 (germline): MNHEY, SVGEGT. The CDR3 sequence is 14 residues long. The V end was cut by 8 bases, the J end by 6 bases, with 17 bases between. CDR3 sequence reads: CASRFRGAGNEQFF. In DNA form, the CDR3 reads TGTGCCAGCCGTTTCCGGGGAGCGGGCAATGAGCAGTTCTTC.